This is a list of T cell receptor beta chains from one sample in a study of tumor-infiltrating lymphocytes in localized non-small cell lung cancer. Here immunoSEQ multiplex PCR was the method, and the copy in TCRdb shows in-frame clones only, minus some. Among roughly 5,800 clones listed, about 71% were seen once. Material: uninvolved lung tissue not adjacent to the tumor. These TCRs come from a human donor with non-small cell lung cancer. The conserved cysteine and the conserved F or W are not part of the CDR3 here.

>TRBJ2-1|TRBV20-1
GLRSYNEQF
>TRBJ1-5|TRBV28
ASRLPGRPQH
>TRBJ2-7|TRBV20-1
IMTDTYEQY
>TRBJ2-1|TRBV9
ASSAQINEQF
>TRBJ1-4|TRBV9
ASSSRTEKLF
>TRBJ2-1|TRBV5-4
ASTLSGGRAGNEQF
>TRBJ1-4|TRBV28
ASSKNRETKLF
>TRBJ2-5|TRBV28
ASRYTSGQETQY
>TRBJ2-1|TRBV28
ASSLRPTNEQF
>TRBJ1-2|TRBV28
ASSLGVRGGYT
>TRBJ2-3|TRBV5-4
ASSLGSGTDTQY
>TRBJ1-1|TRBV30
AWSGGGLGVAF
>TRBJ2-1|TRBV5-1
ASSPEGLAVGDEQF
>TRBJ2-1|TRBV30
AWSGFSGSQPGTYSEQF
>TRBJ2-7|TRBV1
TRLAEAGVYEQY
>TRBJ1-5|TRBV16
ASSPSLVRNQPQH
>TRBJ2-7|TRBV7-2
ASSQTSGSYEQY
>TRBJ2-1|TRBV5-1
ASSWTGLAGGGEQF
>TRBJ2-1|TRBV29-1
SLNNLNEQF
>TRBJ2-5|TRBV5-6
ASSSNRAGETQY
>TRBJ1-1|TRBV7-2
ASSFSQGATEAF
>TRBJ2-1|TRBV29-1
SVEVTSGSAAEQF
>TRBJ2-7|TRBV14
ASSRQGLAYEQY
>TRBJ1-1|TRBV6-1
ASSPDRGRPEAF
>TRBJ2-2|TRBV9
ASSVGQVVNTGELF
>TRBJ2-7|TRBV7-2
ASSLGTTYEQY
>TRBJ2-2|TRBV4-3
ASSQDSRQGAGTGELF
>TRBJ1-1|TRBV7-3
ASSLRGGARDTEAF
>TRBJ1-2|TRBV2
ASSASTGYGYT
>TRBJ2-5|TRBV29-1
SVERGQETQY
>TRBJ1-1|TRBV2
ASSAGQAGAEAF
>TRBJ1-2|TRBV9
ASSVGADSFIYGYT
>TRBJ2-1|TRBV7-9
ASSSSGRWNEQF
>TRBJ2-2|TRBV5-1
ASTLADVTGELF
>TRBJ2-7|TRBV6-5
ASRGKGGNEQY
>TRBJ2-7|TRBV20-1
SARLDGEQY
>TRBJ1-1|TRBV6-1
ASSDVLQRTEAF
>TRBJ2-7|TRBV7-6
ASSIRAGPGYEQY
>TRBJ2-1|TRBV6-5
ASSYSQRYNEQF
>TRBJ2-7|TRBV29-1
SVSSRGLYEQY
>TRBJ1-2|TRBV15
ATSRDLSVSPSSGYT
>TRBJ2-7|TRBV30
ACILDSYEQY
>TRBJ1-2|TRBV11-2
ASSSNRDYGYT
>TRBJ2-7|TRBV4-1
ASSQAEGMGSYEQY
>TRBJ2-4|TRBV28
ASSHRGGSKNIQY
>TRBJ1-4|TRBV4-1
ASSQLQGATNEKLF
>TRBJ2-1|TRBV28
ASSLGGGKVYNEQF
>TRBJ2-5|TRBV4-1
ASTPSKGADQETQY
>TRBJ2-3|TRBV9
ASGLGLAGGPSTDTQY
>TRBJ2-2|TRBV30
AWKRFGTQFFTGELF
>TRBJ1-1|TRBV9
ASSVGTGTEAF
>TRBJ1-4|TRBV9
ASSVGGGGPEKLF
>TRBJ2-3|TRBV7-2
ASSLGSGTVITDTQY
>TRBJ2-5|TRBV11-2
ASSAGLAETQY
>TRBJ2-1|TRBV5-1
ASSLEQLYNEQF
>TRBJ2-2|TRBV5-1
ASSFDGVNTGELF
>TRBJ1-2|TRBV30
AWSSRGDYGYT
>TRBJ2-7|TRBV29-1
SGQGAAYEQY